A selection of T cell receptor beta chains follows, all from one sample in a study of radiation and T cells in renal cell carcinoma. The data were produced by immunoSEQ multiplex PCR, yet TCRdb's version contains in-frame clones alone and is incomplete. The sample consists of tens of thousands of clones, 86% of them appearing once. The sample in question was blood, obtained from a patient whose treatment included radiotherapy and nephrectomy. The source is a woman in her 50s with renal cell carcinoma. The CDR3 runs from the conserved cysteine through the conserved F or W. Each record gives: clone size, D gene, J gene, V gene, CDR3 protein, CDR3 DNA. D genes are given only for firm matches. The size field is filled for only some rows; it gives once, few, many or a size class.

.	.	TRBJ2-3	TRBV7-9	CASSRGSTDTQYF	TGTGCCAGCAGCCGCGGTAGCACAGATACGCAGTATTTT
once	TRBD2	TRBJ2-2	TRBV10-1	CASSDLSGVGMSTGELFF	TGCGCCAGCAGTGATCTTAGCGGGGTTGGTATGAGCACCGGGGAGCTGTTTTTT
.	TRBD1	TRBJ2-7	TRBV6-6	CASSPPDRGSYEQYF	TGTGCCAGCAGCCCCCCGGACAGGGGCTCCTACGAGCAGTACTTC
once	.	TRBJ2-5	TRBV18	CASSPEAQETQYF	TGTGCCAGCTCACCAGAGGCACAAGAGACCCAGTACTTC
few	.	TRBJ1-1	TRBV30	CAWSPQGNTEAFF	TGTGCCTGGAGTCCCCAGGGGAACACTGAAGCTTTCTTT
.	.	TRBJ2-7	TRBV5-4	CASSSLFYEQYF	TGTGCCAGCAGCTCCCTGTTCTACGAGCAGTACTTC
.	TRBD1	TRBJ2-2	TRBV28	CASSRQGTDTGELFF	TGTGCCAGCAGTCGACAGGGTACGGACACCGGGGAGCTGTTTTTT
.	.	TRBJ2-2	TRBV7-9	CASSLLMGKGGTGELFF	TGTGCCAGCAGCTTATTGATGGGGAAAGGGGGAACCGGGGAGCTGTTTTTT
.	.	TRBJ2-5	TRBV9	CASSVGRGTETQYF	TGTGCCAGCAGCGTAGGAAGGGGGACGGAGACCCAGTACTTC
.	.	TRBJ2-1	TRBV7-7	CASSLTGGKDEQFF	TGTGCCAGCAGCTTAACTGGGGGCAAGGATGAGCAGTTCTTC
.	TRBD1	TRBJ2-7	TRBV28	CASSPGQGYEQYF	TGTGCCAGCAGCCCGGGACAGGGTTACGAGCAGTACTTC
.	.	TRBJ2-1	TRBV7-2	CASSLAGGWQFF	TGTGCCAGCAGCTTAGCAGGAGGTTGGCAGTTCTTC
.	TRBD1	TRBJ1-5	TRBV6-5	CASSSGQGHANQPQHF	TGTGCCAGCAGTTCCGGACAGGGACATGCCAATCAGCCCCAGCATTTT
.	.	TRBJ1-2	TRBV11-2	CASRLGFRGGYGYTF	TGTGCCAGCAGGTTAGGCTTCAGGGGCGGCTATGGCTACACCTTC
.	.	TRBJ2-5	TRBV7-9	CASSLGGTTWREETQYF	TGTGCCAGCAGCTTAGGGGGGACAACCTGGCGGGAAGAGACCCAGTACTTC
.	.	TRBJ2-3	TRBV4-3	CASSQDPRTDTQYF	TGCGCCAGCAGCCAAGATCCCAGGACAGATACGCAGTATTTT
few	.	TRBJ1-1	TRBV19	CASSSHRVGDEAFF	TGTGCCAGTAGTTCACACAGGGTGGGTGATGAAGCTTTCTTT
.	.	TRBJ1-1	TRBV7-6	CASSLGPGAGWTEAFF	TGTGCCAGCAGCTTAGGTCCGGGGGCAGGGTGGACTGAAGCTTTCTTT
.	.	TRBJ2-2	TRBV19	CASSIRGFNTGELFF	TGTGCCAGTAGTATACGAGGGTTTAACACCGGGGAGCTGTTTTTT
.	.	TRBJ1-1	TRBV28	CASSGHRAEAFF	TGTGCCAGCAGTGGGCACAGGGCCGAAGCTTTCTTT
.	.	TRBJ2-3	TRBV19	CASSIDLAETQYF	TGTGCCAGTAGTATAGATCTCGCCGAGACGCAGTATTTT
.	.	TRBJ1-2	TRBV7-2	CASSLDLGYGYTF	TGTGCCAGCAGCCTCGATCTCGGGTATGGCTACACCTTC
.	TRBD1	TRBJ1-5	TRBV19	CASSPGQGGQPQHF	TGTGCCAGTAGTCCAGGACAGGGAGGCCAGCCCCAGCATTTT
.	TRBD1	TRBJ2-5	TRBV7-8	CASSLVPRQGWWETQYF	TGTGCCAGCAGCTTAGTTCCCCGACAGGGATGGTGGGAGACCCAGTACTTC
.	.	TRBJ2-1	TRBV7-2	CASSPDTTSGEQFF	TGTGCCAGCAGCCCGGACACGACTTCGGGGGAGCAGTTCTTC
few	.	TRBJ1-1	TRBV5-4	CASSRELVAEAFF	TGTGCCAGCAGCCGAGAACTGGTCGCTGAAGCTTTCTTT
.	.	TRBJ2-5	TRBV9	CASSVGWSSGGAETQYF	TGTGCCAGCAGCGTAGGGTGGAGTAGCGGAGGGGCGGAGACCCAGTACTTC
.	TRBD2	TRBJ2-3	TRBV9	CASSVAGLAGGPGTQYF	TGTGCCAGCAGCGTAGCAGGACTAGCGGGAGGGCCGGGTACGCAGTATTTT
.	.	TRBJ2-7	TRBV18	CASSHPMTTGYEQYF	TGTGCCAGCTCTCACCCCATGACAACAGGTTACGAGCAGTACTTC
.	.	TRBJ1-4	TRBV5-1	CASSFESGFGEKLFF	TGCGCCAGCAGCTTCGAATCAGGGTTCGGCGAAAAACTGTTTTTT
.	.	TRBJ2-5	TRBV7-2	CASSLRLEETQYF	TGTGCCAGCAGCTTACGACTAGAAGAGACCCAGTACTTC